A single sample gave rise to the 21 T cell receptor beta chains below, sequenced in a study of identical twins (dated by TCRdb to 2015 to 2016). Preparation of the library involved 5' RACE. Sequenced using an Illumina HiSeq 2000. TCRdb reprocessing: public reads trimmed at Q25 with fastp, clones called with MiXCR, in-frame beta chains kept. Each CDR3 protein gets just one entry, which takes the most common genes and DNA from the rows behind it. The sample table records more than 650,000 distinct CDR3 sequences; around 6% of these occur just once. Approximately 1.6% of the sample is taken by the ten largest. The sample was naive T cells sorted from blood. The sample's cell subset or site, from its label and the paper: cells isolated with a human naive T-cell isolation kit. The source of these receptors is a young man in good health.

This clonotype was counted many times. V gene TRBV15 combines with J gene TRBJ2-1, with 9 nucleotides matching TRBD2. This CDR3 comprises 17 residues. Germline V gene sequence: CDR1 LNHNV, CDR2 YYDKDF (reference sequence). V was pared by 0 bases and J by 5 bases, with 8 bases of the junction left unmatched. CDR3 DNA: TGTGCCACCAGCAGAGATTGGAGACTAGCGGCAGACAATGAGCAGTTCTTC. It specifies CATSRDWRLAADNEQFF.

The chain couples TRBV6-5 to TRBJ1-2; the D is unclear. The CDR3 spans 14 residues. Between the trimmed V and J ends, which lost 0 bases and 2 bases, there was a span of 7 bases. Germline assignment: CDR1 MNHEY and CDR2 SVGAGI. This CDR3 is CASSYSRTNYGYTF. In DNA, the CDR3 is TGTGCCAGCAGTTACTCGAGAACAAACTATGGCTACACCTTC.

Many counts were recorded for this clonotype. The CDR3 nucleotides read TGTGCCAGCAAATACAGCTCCGGGGAGCTGTTTTTT. Its translation: CASKYSSGELFF. The J gene is TRBJ2-2, the V gene TRBV12-3 or TRBV12-4; D remains unclear. V lost 7 bases, J lost 6 bases, and 9 bases lay in between. The CDR3 spans 12 residues.

This rearrangement joins TRBV5-6 to TRBJ1-5; TRBD1 is a possible D gene (6 bases). Trimming left V 0 bases short and J 3 bases short, with 16 bases between. Germline V CDR1 and CDR2: SGHDT, YYEEEE. The CDR3 runs 17 residues. CDR3 bases: TGTGCCAGCAGCTTGGGATTAGGGACACATGACAATCAGCCCCAGCATTTT. This translates into CASSLGLGTHDNQPQHF.

This clonotype was picked up many times. The V and J genes are TRBV6-1 and TRBJ2-6; D is undetermined. The CDR3 spans 14 residues. CDR1 and CDR2 from the germline V gene are MNHNS and SASEGT. Trimming cost V 5 bases and J 1 base, with 6 bases left between them. The CDR3 spells CASSRNSGANVLTF. The DNA for the CDR3 is TGTGCCAGCAGTAGGAATTCTGGGGCCAACGTCCTGACTTTC.

This clonotype was counted many times. V is TRBV27 and J is TRBJ2-7; 7 bases fit TRBD1. After removal of 5 bases from V and 7 bases from J, the junction contained 8 bases not matched to a gene. Germline V gene lookup returns CDR1 MNHEY and CDR2 SMNVEV (reference sequence). CDR3 size: 13 residues. The CDR3 loop is CASSTTGLSEQYV. The CDR3 DNA is TGTGCCAGCAGTACGACAGGGTTGTCAGAGCAGTACGTC.

The table lists this clonotype with many counts. The rearrangement links TRBV12-3 or TRBV12-4 to TRBJ2-3; D might be TRBD1 (5 bases). V was pared by 3 bases and J by 8 bases, with 12 bases between. This CDR3 spans 13 amino acids. CDR3 amino acids: CASSFLGVGTQYF. In DNA form, the CDR3 reads TGTGCCAGCAGTTTCTTAGGGGTCGGTACGCAGTATTTT.

The chain links TRBV7-9 to TRBJ2-7, with TRBD1 as a possible D gene (6 bases). V gave up 2 bases and J gave up 3 bases, with 11 bases separating them. Germline V lookup: CDR1 SEHNR, CDR2 FQNEAQ (reference sequence). CDR3 length equals 14 residues. For the CDR3, the DNA is TGTGCCAGCAGCTTAACTACAGGGCTCTACGAGCAGTACTTC. Its translation is CASSLTTGLYEQYF.

This clonotype was counted many times. One end of the junction varies from germline; a read error may be responsible. The chain recombines TRBV6-5 with TRBJ2-1, with 8 bases that match TRBD2. The CDR3 has 14 residues. Per the germline V gene, CDR1 is MNHEY and CDR2 is SVGAGI. The DNA for the CDR3 is TGTGCCAGCAGTTACTTGACCGGAGGGACTAGGATAGTCTTC. This translates into CASSYLTGGTRIVF.

The V call is TRBV4-1, the J call TRBJ2-2; a possible D gene is TRBD1 (5 bases). The CDR3 is 17 amino acids. Germline V gives CDR1 MGHRA, CDR2 YSYEKL. V was pared by 4 bases and J by 6 bases, with 21 bases between. The DNA for the CDR3 is TGCGCCAGCAGCCGCATACCTGGACACTTTAGGGCCGGGGAGCTGTTTTTT. This encodes CASSRIPGHFRAGELFF.

This clonotype turned up a few times. This rearrangement joins TRBV7-9 to TRBJ2-7, with a tentative D call TRBD2 (6 bases). The V end was cut by 8 bases, the J end by 0 bases, with 20 bases between. The CDR3 contains 16 residues. Looked up from germline, CDR1 is SEHNR and CDR2 is FQNEAQ (reference sequence). This CDR3 reads CASSQISGVPSYEQYF. In DNA, the CDR3 is TGTGCCAGCTCACAAATTAGCGGCGTACCCTCCTACGAGCAGTACTTC. Full variable domain (rest looked up from reference TRBV7-9 and TRBJ2-7): DTGVSQNPRHKITKRGQNVTFRCDPISEHNRLYWYRQTLGQGPEFLTYFQNEAQLEKSRLLSDRFSAERPKGSFSTLEIQRTEQGDSAMYLCASSQISGVPSYEQYFGPGTRLTVT.

The V and J genes are TRBV14 and TRBJ2-3; maybe TRBD1 (6 bases). The CDR3 sequence is 16 residues long. CDR1 SGHDN and CDR2 FVKESK come from the germline V gene. Trimming stripped 6 bases from V and 1 base from J, with 17 bases between. This CDR3 reads CASSRKQGWGTDTQYF. The DNA for the CDR3 is TGTGCCAGCAGTCGAAAACAGGGCTGGGGCACAGATACGCAGTATTTT.

In this sample, this clonotype turned up many times. CDR3 nucleotide sequence: TGTGCCAGCAGTAGACGGACAGAGACCACCGGGGAGCTGTTTTTT. Its protein is CASSRRTETTGELFF. The chain combines TRBV27 with TRBJ2-2; TRBD1 is a possible D gene (6 bases). This CDR3 has 15 residues. Trimming took off 5 bases at V and 4 bases at J, with 14 bases between the two ends. CDR1 and CDR2 from the germline V gene are MNHEY and SMNVEV (reference sequence).

This chain connects TRBV7-9 to TRBJ2-2, with 11 bases that match TRBD2. V was clipped by 6 bases and J by 0 bases; unmatched bases: 3. The germline CDR1 and CDR2 sequences are SEHNR and FQNEAQ (reference sequence). The CDR3 length is 16 residues. CDR3 loop: CASSWTSGPNTGELFF. The CDR3 DNA is TGTGCCAGCAGTTGGACTAGCGGGCCGAACACCGGGGAGCTGTTTTTT.

This clonotype has more than one count but fewer than ten. This chain uses TRBV9 with TRBJ2-1, with 9 bases identical to TRBD2. With 0 bases clipped from V and 8 bases from J, the junction kept 3 bases outside the gene matches. Germline V lookup: CDR1 SGDLS, CDR2 YYNGEE. This CDR3 contains 14 residues. The chain's CDR3 is CASSVAGLAHEQFF. In DNA, the CDR3 is TGTGCCAGCAGCGTAGCGGGACTAGCCCATGAGCAGTTCTTC.

In this sample, this clonotype turned up many times. The chain has TRBV6-1 and TRBJ2-1; D is uncertain. CDR3 length: 12 residues. V was clipped by 4 bases and J by 6 bases, with 7 bases between them. Per germline, CDR1 MNHNS and CDR2 SASEGT. The CDR3 bases are TGTGCCAGCAGTGGGAGTTTCAATGAGCAGTTCTTC. Amino acids: CASSGSFNEQFF.

This clonotype has at least ten counts. The CDR3 loop is CASSLAGQENTEAFF. The CDR3 DNA reads TGCGCCAGCAGCTTGGCAGGTCAAGAGAACACTGAAGCTTTCTTT. The chain combines TRBV5-1 with TRBJ1-1, with unresolved D. Germline-derived CDR1 and CDR2 are SGHRS and YFSETQ. The CDR3 is 15 amino acids. Trimming cost V 0 bases and J 1 base, with 10 bases left between them.

Many counts were recorded for this clonotype. The genes are TRBV7-9 and TRBJ2-3; tentatively, D is TRBD2 (6 bases). The CDR3 loop spans 15 amino acids. Germline CDR1 is SEHNR and CDR2 is FQNEAQ (reference sequence). V lost 1 base and J 7 bases, leaving 15 bases between the germline ends. CDR3 sequence: CASSLVPGAVNTQYF. The CDR3 DNA reads as TGTGCCAGCAGCTTAGTACCGGGAGCCGTAAATACGCAGTATTTT.

The rearrangement links TRBV7-9 to TRBJ1-2; 7 bases fit TRBD1. The CDR3 covers 17 residues. Looked up from germline, CDR1 is SEHNR and CDR2 is FQNEAQ (reference sequence). Losses at the gene ends were 5 bases for V and 6 bases for J; bases not matched to a gene: 18. CDR3 in DNA: TGTGCCAGCAGCCCCACGACAGGGAAAAAAAAGGGAGATGGCTACACCTTC. Its translation is CASSPTTGKKKGDGYTF. Drawing the rest from reference TRBV7-9 and TRBJ1-2, the complete variable domain is DTGVSQNPRHKITKRGQNVTFRCDPISEHNRLYWYRQTLGQGPEFLTYFQNEAQLEKSRLLSDRFSAERPKGSFSTLEIQRTEQGDSAMYLCASSPTTGKKKGDGYTFGSGTRLTVV.

This clonotype showed up many times. V is TRBV6-1 and J is TRBJ2-3, with TRBD2 matching over 8 bases. CDR1 and CDR2 (germline): MNHNS, SASEGT. V lost 1 base and J lost 1; bases outside the gene matches: 16. The CDR3 is made up of 20 amino acids. The CDR3 spells CASSEVFLPYTREGTDTQYF. The CDR3 DNA is TGTGCCAGCAGTGAAGTGTTTCTTCCCTATACGCGGGAGGGCACAGATACGCAGTATTTT.

This clonotype was detected a few times. In DNA form, the CDR3 reads TGCAGTGCTAGAGATATTCCCGGGAGGGCCAGAGATGAGCAGTTCTTC. As protein: CSARDIPGRARDEQFF. The J gene is TRBJ2-1, the V gene TRBV20-1; 8 nucleotides match TRBD2. The length of the CDR3 is 16 residues. After removal of 0 bases from V and 8 bases from J, the junction contained 12 bases not matched to a gene. From germline, CDR1 is DFQATT and CDR2 SNEGSKA (reference sequence).